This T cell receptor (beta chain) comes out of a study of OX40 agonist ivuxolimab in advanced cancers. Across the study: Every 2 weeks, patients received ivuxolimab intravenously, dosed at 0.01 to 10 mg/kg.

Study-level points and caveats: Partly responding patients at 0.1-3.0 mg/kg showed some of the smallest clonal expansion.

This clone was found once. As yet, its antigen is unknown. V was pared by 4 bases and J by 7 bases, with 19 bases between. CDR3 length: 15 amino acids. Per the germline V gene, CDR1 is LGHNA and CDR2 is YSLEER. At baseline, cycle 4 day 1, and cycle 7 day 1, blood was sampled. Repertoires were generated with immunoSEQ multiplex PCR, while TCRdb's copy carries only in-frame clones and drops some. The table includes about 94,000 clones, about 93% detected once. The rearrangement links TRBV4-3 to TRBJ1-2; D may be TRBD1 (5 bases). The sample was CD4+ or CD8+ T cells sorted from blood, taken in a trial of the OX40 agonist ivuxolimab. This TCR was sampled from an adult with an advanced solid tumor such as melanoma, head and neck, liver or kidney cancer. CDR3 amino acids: CASSPLVTGSPGYTF. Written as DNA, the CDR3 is TGCGCCAGCAGCCCACTTGTAACAGGTAGTCCTGGCTACACCTTC.